Reported below is one T cell receptor (beta chain). Antigen: not known. A junction boundary mismatches the germline segment, possibly from a read error. CDR3 length: 15 amino acids. Germline assignment: CDR1 SEHNR and CDR2 FQNEAQ (reference sequence). These data come from a study of cytomegalovirus exposure and HLA in healthy donors. Study observations and caveats: In a later analysis, approximately 18,000 TCR beta sequences were associated with HLA alleles at 0.05 false discovery rate. No immune exposure information besides CMV serostatus was available.

Researchers ran the PCR with 60 Vbeta and 13 Jbeta primers. TCRdb's copy holds only in-frame clones and misses some; the assay was immunoSEQ multiplex PCR. The data contain 220,000 or so clones, approximately 80% of them singletons. Sequencing was done on a sample of PBMCs. V usage is TRBV7-9 and J usage is TRBJ2-1; 9 bases align to TRBD2. The source of this sequence is a man aged 50 to 59 in good health and CMV-seronegative. CDR3 protein: CASSLAGLGHNEQFF. The CDR3 nucleotides read TGTGCCAGCAGCCTAGCGGGACTGGGGCACAATGAGCAGTTCTTC. Using reference TRBV7-9 and TRBJ2-1 for the parts outside the CDR3, the full variable domain is DTGVSQNPRHKITKRGQNVTFRCDPISEHNRLYWYRQTLGQGPEFLTYFQNEAQLEKSRLLSDRFSAERPKGSFSTLEIQRTEQGDSAMYLCASSLAGLGHNEQFFGPGTRLTVL.